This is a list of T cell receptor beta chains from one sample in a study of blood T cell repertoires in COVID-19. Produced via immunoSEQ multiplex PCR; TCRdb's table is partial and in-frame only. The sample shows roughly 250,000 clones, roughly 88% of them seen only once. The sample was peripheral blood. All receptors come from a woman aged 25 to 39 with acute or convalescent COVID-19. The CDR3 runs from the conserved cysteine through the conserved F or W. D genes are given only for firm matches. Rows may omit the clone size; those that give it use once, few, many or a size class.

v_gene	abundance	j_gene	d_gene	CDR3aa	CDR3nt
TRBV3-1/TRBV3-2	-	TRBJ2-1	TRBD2	CASSRTSGNNEQFF	TGTGCCAGCAGCCGGACTAGCGGCAACAATGAGCAGTTCTTC
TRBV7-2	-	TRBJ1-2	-	CASSQGPAGGYTF	TGTGCCAGCAGCCAGGGACCCGCGGGAGGCTACACCTTC
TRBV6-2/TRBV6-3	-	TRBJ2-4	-	CASSYRQGSNIQYF	TGTGCCAGCAGTTATCGCCAGGGGTCCAACATTCAGTACTTC
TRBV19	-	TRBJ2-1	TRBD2	CASNPGLAVINEQFF	TGTGCCAGTAACCCGGGACTAGCGGTAATCAATGAGCAGTTCTTC
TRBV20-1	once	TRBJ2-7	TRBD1	CSASRTGAYEQYF	TGCAGTGCTAGTCGGACAGGCGCCTACGAGCAGTACTTC
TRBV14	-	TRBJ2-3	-	CASRHDSTDTQYF	TGTGCCAGCAGACACGATAGCACAGATACGCAGTATTTT
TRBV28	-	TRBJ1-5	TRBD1	CASSPGGRDSNQPQHF	TGTGCCAGCAGTCCAGGGGGCAGAGATAGCAATCAGCCCCAGCATTTT
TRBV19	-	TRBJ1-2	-	CASRDYGYTF	TGTGCCAGCCGCGACTATGGCTACACCTTC
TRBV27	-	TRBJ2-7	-	CASTTGPGYEQYF	TGTGCCAGCACTACAGGACCGGGCTACGAGCAGTACTTC
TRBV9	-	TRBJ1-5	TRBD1	CASSLQGAGQPQHF	TGTGCCAGCAGTCTACAGGGGGCTGGGCAGCCCCAGCATTTT
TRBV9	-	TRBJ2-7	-	CASSLEGNGLLEQYF	TGTGCCAGCAGTCTGGAGGGGAATGGTTTACTCGAGCAGTACTTC
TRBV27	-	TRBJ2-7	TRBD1	CASSLSRGPTYEQYF	TGTGCCAGCAGTTTATCAAGGGGGCCGACCTACGAGCAGTACTTC